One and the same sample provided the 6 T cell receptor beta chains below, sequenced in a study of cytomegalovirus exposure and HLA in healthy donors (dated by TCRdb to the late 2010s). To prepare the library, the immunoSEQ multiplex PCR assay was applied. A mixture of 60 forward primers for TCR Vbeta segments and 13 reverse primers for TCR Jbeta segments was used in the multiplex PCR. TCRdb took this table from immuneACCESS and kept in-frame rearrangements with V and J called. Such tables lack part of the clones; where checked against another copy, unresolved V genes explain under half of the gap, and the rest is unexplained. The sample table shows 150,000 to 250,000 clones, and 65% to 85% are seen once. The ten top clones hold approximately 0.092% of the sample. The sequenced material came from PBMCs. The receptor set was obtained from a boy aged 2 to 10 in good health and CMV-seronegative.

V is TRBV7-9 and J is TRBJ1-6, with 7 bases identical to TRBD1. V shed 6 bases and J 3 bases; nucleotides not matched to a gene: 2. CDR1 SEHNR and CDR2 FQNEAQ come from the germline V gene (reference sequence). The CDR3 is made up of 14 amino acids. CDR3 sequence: CASSGTDYNSPLHF. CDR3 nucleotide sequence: TGTGCCAGCAGTGGGACAGACTATAATTCACCCCTCCACTTT.

Here the CDR3 DNA reads TGTGCCAGCAGCTTACCCGGGACATTTAACTATGGCTACACCTTC. Translated, it gives CASSLPGTFNYGYTF. V usage is TRBV7-9 and J usage is TRBJ1-2; D might be TRBD1 (6 bases). CDR3 length equals 15 residues. Trimming stripped 2 bases from V and 1 base from J, with 11 bases between. Per the germline V gene, CDR1 is SEHNR and CDR2 is FQNEAQ (reference sequence).

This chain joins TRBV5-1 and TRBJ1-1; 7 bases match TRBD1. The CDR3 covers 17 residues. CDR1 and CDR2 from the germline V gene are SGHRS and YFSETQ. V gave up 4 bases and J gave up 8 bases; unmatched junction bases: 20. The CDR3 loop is CASSLLDTGALGGEAFF. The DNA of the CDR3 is TGCGCCAGCAGCCTGTTGGACACAGGGGCGCTGGGTGGGGAAGCTTTCTTT.

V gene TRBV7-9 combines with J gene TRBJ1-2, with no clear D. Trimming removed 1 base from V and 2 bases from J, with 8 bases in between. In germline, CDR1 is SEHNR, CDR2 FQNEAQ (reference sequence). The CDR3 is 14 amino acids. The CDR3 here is CASSLEEGNYGYTF. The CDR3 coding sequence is TGTGCCAGCAGCTTAGAGGAGGGAAACTATGGCTACACCTTC.

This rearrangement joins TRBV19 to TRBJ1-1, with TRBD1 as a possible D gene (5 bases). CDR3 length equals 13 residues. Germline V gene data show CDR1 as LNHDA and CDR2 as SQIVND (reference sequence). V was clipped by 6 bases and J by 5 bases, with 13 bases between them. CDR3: CASRGGGGTEAFF. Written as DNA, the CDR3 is TGTGCCAGTAGGGGCGGGGGGGGGACTGAAGCTTTCTTT.

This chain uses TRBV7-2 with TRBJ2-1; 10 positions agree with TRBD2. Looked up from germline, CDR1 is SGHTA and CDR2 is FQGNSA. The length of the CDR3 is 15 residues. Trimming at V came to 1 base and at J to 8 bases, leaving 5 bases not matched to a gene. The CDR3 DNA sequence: TGTGCCAGCAGCTTAGTAGCTAGCGGGGGATATGAGCAGTTCTTC. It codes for CASSLVASGGYEQFF.